This TCR beta chain was sequenced in a study of blood T cell repertoires in COVID-19. Study context: The samples span acute and convalescent COVID-19 from the United States, Italy and Spain. From T cells, B-cell-depleted T cells, or PBMCs came the material, which was cDNA or gDNA.

In the original analysis: Amplification with reference gene primers provided the estimates of nucleated cell counts. Clones were sequenced by immunoSEQ multiplex PCR, and TCRdb holds only the in-frame ones, with some missing. That table furnishes V, J and clone size, whereas the DNA furnished D and trimming. The repertoire holds more than 300,000 clones, roughly 86% seen once, with around 1.5% in the top ten. CDR1 is SGHVS and CDR2 is FQNEAQ in the germline V gene. Deletions cut 1 base from V and 2 bases from J, with 9 bases between. This CDR3 has 15 residues. This chain links TRBV7-8 with TRBJ1-3, with D tentatively TRBD1 (5 bases). Sequencing was done on a sample of peripheral blood. This receptor was obtained from a woman aged 50 to 65 with acute or convalescent COVID-19. The CDR3 region has the DNA TGTGCCAGCAGCTTAGAACAGGTGGCTGGAAACACCATATATTTT. Its translation is CASSLEQVAGNTIYF.